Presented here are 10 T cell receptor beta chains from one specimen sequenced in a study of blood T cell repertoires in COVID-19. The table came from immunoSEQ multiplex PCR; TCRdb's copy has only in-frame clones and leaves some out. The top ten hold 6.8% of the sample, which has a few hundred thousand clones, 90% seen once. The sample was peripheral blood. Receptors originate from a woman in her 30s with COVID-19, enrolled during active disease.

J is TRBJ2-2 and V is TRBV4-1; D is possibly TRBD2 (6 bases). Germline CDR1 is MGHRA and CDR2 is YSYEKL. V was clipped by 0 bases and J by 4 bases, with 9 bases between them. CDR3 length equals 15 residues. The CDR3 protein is CASSQEEGLTGELFF. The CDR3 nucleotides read TGCGCCAGCAGCCAAGAGGAGGGCCTCACCGGGGAGCTGTTTTTT.

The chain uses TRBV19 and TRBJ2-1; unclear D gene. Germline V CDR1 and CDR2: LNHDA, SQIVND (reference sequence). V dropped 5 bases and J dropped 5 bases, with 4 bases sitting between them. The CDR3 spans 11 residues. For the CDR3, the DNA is TGTGCCAGTAGTTCTAACAATGAGCAGTTCTTC. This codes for CASSSNNEQFF.

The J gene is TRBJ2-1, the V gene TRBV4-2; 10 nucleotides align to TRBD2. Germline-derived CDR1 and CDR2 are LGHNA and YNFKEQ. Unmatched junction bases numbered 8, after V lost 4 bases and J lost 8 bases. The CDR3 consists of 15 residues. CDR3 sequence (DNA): TGTGCCAGCAGCCCAGGGGTAGCGGGAGGTGATGAGCAGTTCTTC. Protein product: CASSPGVAGGDEQFF.

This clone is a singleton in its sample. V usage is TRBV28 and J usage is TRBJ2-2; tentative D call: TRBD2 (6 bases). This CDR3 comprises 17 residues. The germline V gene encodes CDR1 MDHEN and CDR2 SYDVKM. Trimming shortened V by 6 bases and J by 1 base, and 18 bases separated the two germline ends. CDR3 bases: TGTGCCAGCAGACTGACCCTCCGGGGGAAGAACACCGGGGAGCTGTTTTTT. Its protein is CASRLTLRGKNTGELFF.

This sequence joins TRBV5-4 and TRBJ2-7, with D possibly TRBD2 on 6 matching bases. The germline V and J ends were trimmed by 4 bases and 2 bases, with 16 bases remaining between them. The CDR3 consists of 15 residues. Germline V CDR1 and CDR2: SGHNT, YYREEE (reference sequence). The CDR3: CASSERDFSTYEQYF. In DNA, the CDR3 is TGTGCCAGCAGCGAACGGGACTTTTCTACCTACGAGCAGTACTTC.

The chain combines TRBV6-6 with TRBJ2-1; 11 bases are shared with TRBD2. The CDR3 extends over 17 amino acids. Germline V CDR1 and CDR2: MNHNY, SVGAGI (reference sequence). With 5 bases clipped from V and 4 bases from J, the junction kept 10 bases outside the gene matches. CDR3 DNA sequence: TGTGCCAGCAGTCTCGGCCTAGCGGGAGGTAATTACAATGAGCAGTTCTTC. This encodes CASSLGLAGGNYNEQFF.

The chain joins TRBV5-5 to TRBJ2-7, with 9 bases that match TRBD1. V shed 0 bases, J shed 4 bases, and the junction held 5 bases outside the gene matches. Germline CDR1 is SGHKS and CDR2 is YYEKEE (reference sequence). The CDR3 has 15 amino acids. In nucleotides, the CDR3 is TGTGCCAGCAGCTTGGCCCCCGGACAGGGGTACGAGCAGTACTTC. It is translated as CASSLAPGQGYEQYF. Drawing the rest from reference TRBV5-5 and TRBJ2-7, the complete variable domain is DAGVTQSPTHLIKTRGQQVTLRCSPISGHKSVSWYQQVLGQGPQFIFQYYEKEERGRGNFPDRFSARQFPNYSSELNVNALLLGDSALYLCASSLAPGQGYEQYFGPGTRLTVT.

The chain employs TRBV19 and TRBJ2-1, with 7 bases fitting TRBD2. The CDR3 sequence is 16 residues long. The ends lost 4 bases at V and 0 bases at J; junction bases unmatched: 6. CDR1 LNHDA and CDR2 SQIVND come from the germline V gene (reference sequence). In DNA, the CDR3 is TGTGCCAGTAGTACCATAGCGGGCATCTCCTACAATGAGCAGTTCTTC. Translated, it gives CASSTIAGISYNEQFF.

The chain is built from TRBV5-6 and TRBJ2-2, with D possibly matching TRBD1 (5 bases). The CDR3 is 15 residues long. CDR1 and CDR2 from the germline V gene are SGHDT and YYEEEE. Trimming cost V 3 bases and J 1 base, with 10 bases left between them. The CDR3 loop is CASSYLDRNTGELFF. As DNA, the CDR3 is TGTGCCAGCAGCTACCTCGACAGGAACACCGGGGAGCTGTTTTTT.

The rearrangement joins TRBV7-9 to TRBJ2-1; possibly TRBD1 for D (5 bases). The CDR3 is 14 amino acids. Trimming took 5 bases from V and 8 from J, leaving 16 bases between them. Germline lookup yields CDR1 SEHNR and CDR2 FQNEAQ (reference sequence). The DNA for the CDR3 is TGTGCCAGCAGCAGCCTTAAGGGGATCCATGAGCAGTTCTTC. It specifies CASSSLKGIHEQFF.